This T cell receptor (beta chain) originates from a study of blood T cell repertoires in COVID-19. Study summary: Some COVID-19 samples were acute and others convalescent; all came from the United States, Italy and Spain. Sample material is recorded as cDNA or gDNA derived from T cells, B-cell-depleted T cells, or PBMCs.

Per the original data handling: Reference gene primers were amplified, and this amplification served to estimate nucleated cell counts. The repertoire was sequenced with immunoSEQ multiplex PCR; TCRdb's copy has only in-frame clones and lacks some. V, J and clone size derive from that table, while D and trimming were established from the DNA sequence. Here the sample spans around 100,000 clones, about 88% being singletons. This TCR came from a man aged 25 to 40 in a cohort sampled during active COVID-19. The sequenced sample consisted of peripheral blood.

CDR3 loop: CASSSNRGQHEQYF. The CDR3 DNA is TGTGCCAGCAGCTCGAACAGGGGGCAACACGAGCAGTACTTC. V usage is TRBV7-2 and J usage is TRBJ2-7; 9 positions agree with TRBD1. The CDR3 is 14 amino acids. Trimming at V came to 4 bases and at J to 5 bases, leaving 6 bases not matched to a gene. Germline CDR1 reads SGHTA; CDR2 reads FQGNSA.